This T cell receptor beta chain originates from a study of T cell responses to AZD1222 COVID-19 vaccine. Findings of the study overall: Baseline seropositives among AZD1222 recipients totaled only five to seven. Spike regions recognized by vaccine-associated CD4 TCRs spanned the protein, led by 160-218 and 743-854.

Trimming took 3 bases from V and 3 from J, leaving 4 bases between them. Germline V gene data show CDR1 as SGHDT and CDR2 as YYEEEE. The CDR3 runs 13 residues. In this sample, this clone turned up once. The antigen is not known. Profiled with immunoSEQ multiplex PCR; TCRdb holds only in-frame clones, not every one. This sample yields 110,000 to 150,000 clones, of which approximately 85% are seen a single time; roughly 8% belongs to the top ten. The clonotype comes from an adult in good health. This specimen was peripheral blood, taken on day 0 of AZD1222 vaccination. V gene TRBV5-6 combines with J gene TRBJ2-6; no firm D call. CDR3 sequence (DNA): TGTGCCAGCAGCTCTATTGGGGCCAACGTCCTGACTTTC. Translating it yields CASSSIGANVLTF. The variable domain in full, with the rest retrieved from reference TRBV5-6 and TRBJ2-6, is DAGVTQSPTHLIKTRGQQVTLRCSPKSGHDTVSWYQQALGQGPQFIFQYYEEEERQRGNFPDRFSGHQFPNYSSELNVNALLLGDSALYLCASSSIGANVLTFGAGSRLTVL.